This TCR beta chain was sequenced during a study of blood T cell repertoires in COVID-19. The wider study: Acute and convalescent COVID-19 specimens originated in the United States, Italy and Spain. Sample material is recorded as cDNA or gDNA derived from T cells, B-cell-depleted T cells, or PBMCs.

Clones were read by immunoSEQ multiplex PCR, and TCRdb kept only the in-frame ones, dropping some. The repertoire consists of 100,000 to 150,000 clones, with roughly 91% occurring once and the leading ten covering roughly a sixth. Trimming cost V 0 bases and J 8 bases, with 11 bases left between them. Per germline, CDR1 LNHNV and CDR2 YYDKDF (reference sequence). The CDR3 has 14 amino acids. This clone has just one count. The sequencing input was peripheral blood. The sequence came from a man aged 45-65 years with active or convalescent COVID-19. The genes are TRBV15 and TRBJ2-1; possible D gene TRBD1, 6 bases. CDR3 sequence reads: CATSRERGLDEQFF. CDR3 nucleotides: TGTGCCACCAGCAGAGAAAGGGGGTTGGATGAGCAGTTCTTC.